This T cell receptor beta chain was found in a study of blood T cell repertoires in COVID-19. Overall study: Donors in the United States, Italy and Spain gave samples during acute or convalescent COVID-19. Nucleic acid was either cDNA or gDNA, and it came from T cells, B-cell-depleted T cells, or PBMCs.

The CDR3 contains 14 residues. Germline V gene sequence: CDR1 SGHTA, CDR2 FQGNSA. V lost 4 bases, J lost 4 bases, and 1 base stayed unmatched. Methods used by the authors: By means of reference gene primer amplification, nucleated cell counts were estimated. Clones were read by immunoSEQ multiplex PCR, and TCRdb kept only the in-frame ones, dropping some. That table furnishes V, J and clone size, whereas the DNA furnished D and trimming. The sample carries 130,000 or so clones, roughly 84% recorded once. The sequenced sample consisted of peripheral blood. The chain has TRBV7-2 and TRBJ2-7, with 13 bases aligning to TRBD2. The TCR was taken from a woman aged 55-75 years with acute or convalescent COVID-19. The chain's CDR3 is CASSWTSGGYEQYF. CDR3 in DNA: TGTGCCAGCAGCTGGACTAGCGGGGGATACGAGCAGTACTTC.